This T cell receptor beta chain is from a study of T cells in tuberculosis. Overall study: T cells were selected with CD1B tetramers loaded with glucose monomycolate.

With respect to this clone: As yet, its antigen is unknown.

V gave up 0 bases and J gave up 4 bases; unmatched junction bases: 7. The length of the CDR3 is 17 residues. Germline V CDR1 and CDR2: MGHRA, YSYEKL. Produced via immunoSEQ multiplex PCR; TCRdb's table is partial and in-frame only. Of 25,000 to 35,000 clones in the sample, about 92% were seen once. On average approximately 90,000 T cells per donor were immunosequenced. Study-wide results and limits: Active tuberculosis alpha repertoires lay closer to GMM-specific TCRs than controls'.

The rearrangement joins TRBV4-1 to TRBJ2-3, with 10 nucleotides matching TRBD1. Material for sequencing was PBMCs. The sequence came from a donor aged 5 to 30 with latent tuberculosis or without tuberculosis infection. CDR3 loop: CASSQEGTGVLADTQYF. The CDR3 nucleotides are TGCGCCAGCAGCCAAGAAGGGACAGGGGTACTAGCAGATACGCAGTATTTT.